A selection of T cell receptor beta chains follows, all from one sample in a study of patients with pleural tuberculosis. TCRdb redid the calling of the reads with MiXCR, one entry per CDR3 protein. The top ten hold 3.5% of the sample, which has under 30,000 distinct CDR3 sequences, about a sixth seen once. The sample was peripheral blood. The receptors derive from a human donor with pleural tuberculosis. Each CDR3 is given with its conserved first and last residue. A D gene is named only where the DNA matches it firmly. Expanded clones are given a class, and other clones once, few, many or no size at all.

CDR3aa | CDR3nt | abundance | j_gene | d_gene | v_gene
CASSFSISDTQYF | TGTGCCAGCAGCTTTTCTATATCCGATACGCAGTATTTT | many | TRBJ2-3 | . | TRBV7-6
CASSLVQGKETQYF | TGTGCCAGCAGCTTAGTCCAGGGTAAAGAGACCCAGTACTTC | . | TRBJ2-5 | . | TRBV7-2
CASSQDHGSSTDTQYF | TGTGCCAGCAGCCAAGACCACGGGAGTAGCACAGATACGCAGTATTTT | few | TRBJ2-3 | . | TRBV14
CASSRAYQETQYF | TGTGCCAGTAGCCGTGCGTACCAAGAGACCCAGTACTTC | many | TRBJ2-5 | . | TRBV19
CASSGTSPDTQYF | TGTGCCAGCAGCGGGACCAGTCCAGATACGCAGTATTTT | . | TRBJ2-3 | . | TRBV27
CASSQPGHPEAFF | TGTGCCAGCAGCCAACCGGGACACCCTGAAGCTTTCTTT | many | TRBJ1-1 | . | TRBV7-9
CASSYTLLGGLNEQFF | TGTGCCAGCAGTTACACCCTCTTAGGGGGACTCAATGAGCAGTTCTTC | many | TRBJ2-1 | . | TRBV6-2/TRBV6-3
CSSSIATGDSAEAFF | TGTTCCAGTAGTATCGCCACAGGGGACAGCGCTGAAGCTTTCTTT | . | TRBJ1-1 | TRBD1 | TRBV19
CASSLTGGNTEAFF | TGTGCCAGCAGCCTTACAGGGGGAAACACTGAAGCTTTCTTT | . | TRBJ1-1 | TRBD1 | TRBV27
CASTMDADEKLFF | TGCGCCAGCACTATGGACGCTGATGAAAAACTGTTTTTT | few | TRBJ1-4 | . | TRBV5-1
CASGLYEQFF | TGTGCCAGCGGGCTCTATGAGCAGTTCTTC | many | TRBJ2-1 | . | TRBV5-6